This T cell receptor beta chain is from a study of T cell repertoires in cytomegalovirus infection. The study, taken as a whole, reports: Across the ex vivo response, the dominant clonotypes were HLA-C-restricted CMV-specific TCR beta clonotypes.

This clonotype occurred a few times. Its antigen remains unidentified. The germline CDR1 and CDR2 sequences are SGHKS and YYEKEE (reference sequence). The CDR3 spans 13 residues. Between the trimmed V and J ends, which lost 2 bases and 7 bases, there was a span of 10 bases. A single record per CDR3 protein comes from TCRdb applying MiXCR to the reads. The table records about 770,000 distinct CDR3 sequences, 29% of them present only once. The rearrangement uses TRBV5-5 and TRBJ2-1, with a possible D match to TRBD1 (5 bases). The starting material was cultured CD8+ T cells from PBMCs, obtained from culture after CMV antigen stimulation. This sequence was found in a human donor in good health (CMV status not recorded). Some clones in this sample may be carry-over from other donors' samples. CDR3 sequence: CASSLPGSNEQFF. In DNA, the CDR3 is TGTGCCAGCAGCTTACCAGGGTCGAATGAGCAGTTCTTC.